The 20 T cell receptor beta chains below all came from one sample that was sequenced in a study of blood T cell repertoires in COVID-19. Using immunoSEQ multiplex PCR, the repertoire was profiled, and TCRdb retains in-frame clones only, with some absent. The repertoire holds approximately 350,000 clones, with about 90% as singletons. Sequencing was performed on peripheral blood. Every receptor here comes from a woman under 40 with COVID-19, enrolled during active disease.

This sequence joins TRBV7-9 and TRBJ1-5; possibly TRBD1 for D (6 bases). The V gene's germline CDR1 is SEHNR and CDR2 FQNEAQ (reference sequence). CDR3 size: 13 residues. With 8 bases removed from V and 3 bases from J, the gap between germline ends came to 11 bases. The CDR3 nucleotides are TGTGCCAGCCATCAGGGGACCAATCAGCCCCAGCATTTT. Protein sequence: CASHQGTNQPQHF.

The CDR3 sequence is CASSQDRSGGPVRGYTF. In nucleotides, the CDR3 is TGCGCCAGCAGCCAAGATCGGTCGGGGGGCCCGGTTAGGGGCTACACCTTC. This sequence joins TRBV4-3 and TRBJ1-2; a possible D gene is TRBD1 (6 bases). The CDR3 runs to 17 residues. Germline V gives CDR1 LGHNA, CDR2 YSLEER. The V end lost 0 bases, the J end lost 8 bases, and 22 bases lay between the germline ends.

The rearrangement links TRBV6-2 or TRBV6-3 to TRBJ1-1; D is perhaps TRBD1 (5 bases). Trimming removed 0 bases from V and 8 bases from J, with 10 bases in between. CDR1 is MNHEY and CDR2 is SVGEGT in the germline V gene. The CDR3 runs 13 residues. This CDR3 is CASSYSGRAEAFF. The CDR3 DNA reads TGTGCCAGCAGTTACTCCGGCAGGGCCGAAGCTTTCTTT.

The rearrangement links TRBV14 to TRBJ2-4; 11 bases line up with TRBD2. Per the germline V gene, CDR1 is SGHDN and CDR2 is FVKESK. Germline trimming cut 0 bases from V and 0 bases from J; bases unmatched to any gene: 7. The length of the CDR3 is 19 residues. The CDR3 DNA reads TGTGCCAGCAGCCAAGAGACTAGCGGGACGAAAATAGCCAAAAACATTCAGTACTTC. This encodes CASSQETSGTKIAKNIQYF.

This clone is a singleton in its sample. The V gene is TRBV5-6, the J gene TRBJ2-7; 10 bases line up with TRBD1. Unmatched junction bases numbered 15, after V lost 10 bases and J lost 2 bases. The germline gives CDR1 SGHDT, CDR2 YYEEEE. The CDR3 has 16 residues. As DNA, the CDR3 is TGTGCCTCCAGCGCGGTCCCCGGGACAGGGGCCTACGAGCAGTACGTC. Translated: CASSAVPGTGAYEQYV.

The rearrangement uses TRBV3-1 (or the pseudogene TRBV3-2) and TRBJ2-5; D remains unclear. Germline V gene lookup returns CDR1 LGHDT and CDR2 YNNKEL (reference sequence). The CDR3 is made up of 13 amino acids. Trimming took 4 bases from V and 2 from J, leaving 8 bases between them. CDR3: CASSPHGQETQYF. CDR3 sequence (DNA): TGTGCCAGCAGCCCCCACGGGCAAGAGACCCAGTACTTC.

The J gene is TRBJ2-7, the V gene TRBV7-8, with a tentative D call TRBD1 (5 bases). Trimming removed 6 bases at V and 3 bases at J, with 12 bases between. The CDR3 spans 13 residues. Per germline, CDR1 SGHVS and CDR2 FQNEAQ. CDR3 nucleotide sequence: TGTGCCAGCAGTACCCAGGGCCGCTACGAGCAGTACTTC. This sequence encodes CASSTQGRYEQYF.

The V and J genes are TRBV28 and TRBJ1-3; TRBD1 might be the D (5 bases). The CDR3 consists of 13 residues. Germline CDR1 is MDHEN and CDR2 is SYDVKM. Trimming took 3 bases from V and 8 from J, leaving 11 bases between them. The CDR3 sequence: CASSLGGGDTIYF. In DNA, the CDR3 is TGTGCCAGCAGTTTGGGCGGGGGGGACACCATATATTTT.

This sequence joins TRBV5-6 and TRBJ2-2; D is perhaps TRBD1 (6 bases). With 1 base removed from V and 2 bases from J, the gap between germline ends came to 12 bases. The CDR3 length is 16 residues. In germline, CDR1 is SGHDT, CDR2 YYEEEE. The CDR3: CASSLLARGNTGELFF. The CDR3 DNA reads TGTGCCAGCAGCTTGTTGGCCAGGGGAAACACCGGGGAGCTGTTTTTT. The full variable domain, with the rest looked up from reference TRBV5-6 and TRBJ2-2, is DAGVTQSPTHLIKTRGQQVTLRCSPKSGHDTVSWYQQALGQGPQFIFQYYEEEERQRGNFPDRFSGHQFPNYSSELNVNALLLGDSALYLCASSLLARGNTGELFFGEGSRLTVL.

The V gene is TRBV5-5, the J gene TRBJ2-2, with 8 bases aligning to TRBD1. The CDR3 sequence is 18 residues long. The V and J ends lost 4 bases and 1 base, in that order; junction bases with no gene match: 12. Germline V gene lookup returns CDR1 SGHKS and CDR2 YYEKEE (reference sequence). The CDR3 reads CASSLNRRDRRNTGELFF. The CDR3 DNA reads as TGTGCCAGCAGCCTAAACCGCCGGGACAGGCGGAACACCGGGGAGCTGTTTTTT. The complete variable domain, with remaining parts taken from reference TRBV5-5 and TRBJ2-2, reads DAGVTQSPTHLIKTRGQQVTLRCSPISGHKSVSWYQQVLGQGPQFIFQYYEKEERGRGNFPDRFSARQFPNYSSELNVNALLLGDSALYLCASSLNRRDRRNTGELFFGEGSRLTVL.

This clone came up a few times. The chain links TRBV28 to TRBJ1-3; TRBD1 matches 9 bases. The CDR3 covers 15 residues. V dropped 6 bases and J dropped 2; count of bases not matched to a gene: 5. Germline CDR1 and CDR2: MDHEN and SYDVKM. CDR3 residues: CASRGTGYPGNTIYF. The CDR3, as DNA: TGTGCCAGCAGAGGGACAGGGTATCCTGGAAACACCATATATTTT. Full variable domain (rest looked up from reference TRBV28 and TRBJ1-3): DVKVTQSSRYLVKRTGEKVFLECVQDMDHENMFWYRQDPGLGLRLIYFSYDVKMKEKGDIPEGYSVSREKKERFSLILESASTNQTSMYLCASRGTGYPGNTIYFGEGSWLTVV.

V gene TRBV4-3 combines with J gene TRBJ2-7; D uncertain. Between the trimmed V and J ends, which lost 1 base and 6 bases, there was a span of 10 bases. Germline CDR1 is LGHNA and CDR2 is YSLEER. This CDR3 spans 13 amino acids. Written as DNA, the CDR3 is TGCGCCAGCAGCCAAGTCGGTGCGGCCGAGCAGTACGTC. Amino acids: CASSQVGAAEQYV.

The gene calls are TRBV9 and TRBJ2-5; 7 nucleotides match TRBD1. V trimming: 0 bases; J trimming: 5 bases; junction bases outside the gene matches: 4. The CDR3 contains 14 residues. Germline-derived CDR1 and CDR2 are SGDLS and YYNGEE. This chain's CDR3 is CASSVETGRETQYF. CDR3 DNA: TGTGCCAGCAGCGTAGAGACAGGGCGGGAGACCCAGTACTTC.

The chain combines TRBV28 with TRBJ1-4; D is perhaps TRBD1 (6 bases). This CDR3 is 14 amino acids long. V shed 6 bases and J shed 3 bases, with 11 bases lying between them. Germline V gives CDR1 MDHEN, CDR2 SYDVKM. CDR3 sequence: CASSLGGSNEKLFF. DNA for the CDR3: TGTGCCAGCAGCCTAGGGGGTTCTAATGAAAAACTGTTTTTT. Full variable domain (rest looked up from reference TRBV28 and TRBJ1-4): DVKVTQSSRYLVKRTGEKVFLECVQDMDHENMFWYRQDPGLGLRLIYFSYDVKMKEKGDIPEGYSVSREKKERFSLILESASTNQTSMYLCASSLGGSNEKLFFGSGTQLSVL.

The chain employs TRBV14 and TRBJ1-1; possibly TRBD1 for D (5 bases). Trimming took 0 bases from V and 6 from J, leaving 14 bases between them. The CDR3 is 15 amino acids. Germline CDR1 reads SGHDN; CDR2 reads FVKESK. The CDR3 coding sequence is TGTGCCAGCAGCCAAGATCCCAGGGCGGGAGCTGAAGCTTTCTTT. The encoded protein is CASSQDPRAGAEAFF.

The CDR3 spells CASSSWPSGDRTNEKLFF. As DNA, the CDR3 is TGTGCCAGCAGCTCATGGCCGTCGGGTGACCGAACTAATGAAAAACTGTTTTTT. The genes are TRBV11-2 and TRBJ1-4, with D unresolved. Germline values: CDR1 SGHAT, CDR2 FQNNGV. The CDR3 spans 18 residues. V was pared by 4 bases and J by 1 base, with 19 bases between.

The chain couples TRBV5-8 to TRBJ2-7; 9 bases agree with TRBD2. V shed 5 bases and J 0 bases; nucleotides not matched to a gene: 9. The germline gives CDR1 SGHTS, CDR2 YDEGEE. There are 16 residues in the CDR3. The DNA of the CDR3 is TGTGCCAGCAGTCCCGGGGTAGCGGGGGTCTCCTACGAGCAGTACTTC. Translation gives CASSPGVAGVSYEQYF.

The genes are TRBV9 and TRBJ1-6; no clear D. CDR1 and CDR2 from the germline V gene are SGDLS and YYNGEE. This CDR3 has 14 amino acids. V gave up 2 bases and J gave up 4 bases, with 7 bases separating them. In DNA, the CDR3 is TGTGCCAGCAGCGTTACAGAATATAATTCACCCCTCCACTTT. It specifies CASSVTEYNSPLHF. Variable domain in full (rest from reference TRBV9 and TRBJ1-6): DSGVTQTPKHLITATGQRVTLRCSPRSGDLSVYWYQQSLDQGLQFLIQYYNGEERAKGNILERFSAQQFPDLHSELNLSSLELGDSALYFCASSVTEYNSPLHFGNGTRLTVT.

This chain joins TRBV28 and TRBJ1-2; 7 bases map to TRBD1. Germline V gene lookup returns CDR1 MDHEN and CDR2 SYDVKM. CDR3 length: 15 amino acids. V shed 3 bases and J 1 base; nucleotides not matched to a gene: 5. The CDR3 nucleotides are TGTGCCAGCAGTTTTGGGGGACAGTTTAACTATGGCTACACCTTC. Amino acids: CASSFGGQFNYGYTF.

The CDR3 spells CASSQQEGGELFF. For the CDR3, the DNA is TGTGCCAGCAGTCAACAGGAAGGCGGGGAGCTGTTTTTT. V and J are TRBV6-6 and TRBJ2-2; maybe TRBD1 (5 bases). There are 13 residues in the CDR3. Germline assignment: CDR1 MNHNY and CDR2 SVGAGI (reference sequence). Trimming removed 5 bases at V and 7 bases at J, with 11 bases between.